This TCR beta chain appears in the sequencing data of a study of vaccination and CD4 T cells after COVID-19. This clonotype was observed once. What it binds is unknown. Sequenced with the Oncomine TCR Beta short-read assay was DNA taken from cultured CD4+ T cells. TCRdb reanalysed the PCR reads using MiXCR and keeps one entry per CDR3 protein. The sample includes about 21,000 distinct CDR3 sequences, roughly 46% seen only once; the top ten take 13%. The CDR3 contains 16 residues. Trimming cost V 4 bases and J 4 bases; bases outside gene matches: 4. Per germline, CDR1 DFQATT and CDR2 SNEGSKA (reference sequence). Time point noted: late sampling 161 to 241 days after vaccination in a few convalescent patients. Treatment indicated: roughly 11-day PBMC culture with coronavirus spike peptide pools or control peptides (ViraFEST assay).

The gene calls are TRBV20-1 and TRBJ2-1; 16 positions match TRBD2. This sample comprised CD4+ T cells from blood, cultured in vitro, obtained about 7 months after SARS-CoV-2 vaccination. This receptor was taken from a human donor who had recovered from COVID-19. The CDR3: CSATGGLAGGYNEQFF. The DNA for the CDR3 is TGCAGTGCTACTGGGGGACTAGCGGGAGGGTACAATGAGCAGTTCTTC.